This T cell receptor (beta chain) derives from a study of cytomegalovirus exposure and HLA in healthy donors. Looked up from germline, CDR1 is SGHVS and CDR2 is FQNEAQ. V trimming: 3 bases; J trimming: 5 bases; junction bases outside the gene matches: 4. This CDR3 has 13 amino acids. Vbeta (60) and Jbeta (13) primers were used in the PCR. Only in-frame clones appear in the TCRdb table, and some are missing; sequencing was by immunoSEQ multiplex PCR. The sample lists over 150,000 clones; more than 60% were seen once. Study-wide results and caveats: As a later analysis showed, a missense DCLRE1C variant was linked to trimming of TCR beta V- and J-genes.

Concerning this clone itself: Its antigen is undetermined.

V gene TRBV7-8 combines with J gene TRBJ2-7; 7 bases match TRBD1. This clonotype originated in a woman in her forties or fifties in good health and CMV-seropositive. The sample taken for sequencing was PBMCs. CDR3 sequence reads: CASSFDRVHEQYF. In nucleotides, the CDR3 is TGTGCCAGCAGCTTTGACAGGGTACACGAGCAGTACTTC.